This T cell receptor delta chain emerged from a study of Vδ1+ human thymocytes. The CDR3 is 22 amino acids. V lost 5 bases, J lost 0 bases, and 34 bases lay in between. Per germline, CDR1 TSWWSYY and CDR2 QGS. Vdelta1+ thymocyte sorts reached between about 97% and 99.6% purity. Notes on this clone: Its matching antigen is unknown. This specimen includes other DNA sequences encoding the same CDR3.

RNA was extracted from the cells and then reverse transcribed. CDR3 amplicons came from multiplex PCR with pooled V-gene forward and constant-region reverse primers. TCRdb re-analyzed the multiplex PCR reads via CATT. The top ten clones hold more than 0.25% of a sample with under 80,000 delta-chain clones, 30% to 40% of them seen once. General observations from the study: In the thymus, TRG and TRD repertoires looked highly polyclonal with Gaussian CDR3 lengths.

J is TRDJ1 and V is TRDV1; D may match TRDD2 or TRDD3 (6 bases each). The sequence was collected from a boy in the first two years of life who had congenital heart surgery. Material: Vdelta1+ gamma-delta thymocytes from the thymus. The subset here: FACS-sorted CD3+ TCRalphabeta- TCRVdelta1+ TCRVdelta2- thymocytes. The CDR3 protein is CALGLPLPRPGDTPTYTDKLIF. As DNA, the CDR3 is TGTGCTCTTGGGCTCCCCCTTCCCCGTCCGGGGGACACCCCTACCTACACCGATAAACTCATCTTT.